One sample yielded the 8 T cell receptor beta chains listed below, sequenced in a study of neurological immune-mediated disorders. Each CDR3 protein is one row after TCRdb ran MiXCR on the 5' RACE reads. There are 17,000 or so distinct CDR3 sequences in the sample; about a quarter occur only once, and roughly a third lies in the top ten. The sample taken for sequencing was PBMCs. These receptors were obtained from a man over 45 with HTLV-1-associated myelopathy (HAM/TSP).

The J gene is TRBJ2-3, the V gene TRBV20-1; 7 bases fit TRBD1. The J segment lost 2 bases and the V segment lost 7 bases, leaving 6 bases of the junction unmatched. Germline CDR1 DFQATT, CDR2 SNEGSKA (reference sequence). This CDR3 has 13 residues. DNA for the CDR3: TGCAGTGGGACAGGAGATTACACAGATACGCAGTATTTT. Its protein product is CSGTGDYTDTQYF.

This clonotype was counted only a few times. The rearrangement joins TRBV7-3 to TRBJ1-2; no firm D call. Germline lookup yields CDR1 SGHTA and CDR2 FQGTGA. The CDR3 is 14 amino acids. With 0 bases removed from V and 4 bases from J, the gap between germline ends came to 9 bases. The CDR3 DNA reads TGTGCCAGCAGCTTAACTCCTTCGGCCTATGGCTACACCTTC. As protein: CASSLTPSAYGYTF.

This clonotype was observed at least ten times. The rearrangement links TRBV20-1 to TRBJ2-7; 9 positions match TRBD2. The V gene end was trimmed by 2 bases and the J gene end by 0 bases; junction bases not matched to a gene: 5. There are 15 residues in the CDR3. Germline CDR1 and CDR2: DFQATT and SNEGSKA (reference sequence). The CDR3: CSARTSGPFSYEQYF. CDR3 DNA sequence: TGCAGTGCTAGAACTAGCGGGCCCTTCTCCTACGAGCAGTACTTC.

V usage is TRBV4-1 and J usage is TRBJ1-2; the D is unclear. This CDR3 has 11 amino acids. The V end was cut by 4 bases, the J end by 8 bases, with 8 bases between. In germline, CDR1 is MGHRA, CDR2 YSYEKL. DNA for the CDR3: TGCGCCAGCAGCCCGGGCAACGGCTACACCTTC. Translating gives CASSPGNGYTF.

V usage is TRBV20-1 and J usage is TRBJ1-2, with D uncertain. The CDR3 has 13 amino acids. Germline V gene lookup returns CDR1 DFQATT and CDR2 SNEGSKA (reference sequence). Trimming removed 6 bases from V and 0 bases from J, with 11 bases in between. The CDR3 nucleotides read TGCAGTGCCCGACTGAACTCTAACTATGGCTACACCTTC. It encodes CSARLNSNYGYTF.

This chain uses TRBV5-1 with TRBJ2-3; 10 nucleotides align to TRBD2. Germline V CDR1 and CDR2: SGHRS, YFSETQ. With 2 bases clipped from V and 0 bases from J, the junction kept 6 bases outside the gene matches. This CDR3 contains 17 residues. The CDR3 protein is CASSFSGGLTSTDTQYF. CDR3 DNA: TGCGCCAGCAGCTTTAGCGGGGGGTTGACTAGCACAGATACGCAGTATTTT. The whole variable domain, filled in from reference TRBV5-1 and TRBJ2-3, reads KAGVTQTPRYLIKTRGQQVTLSCSPISGHRSVSWYQQTPGQGLQFLFEYFSETQRNKGNFPGRFSGRQFSNSRSEMNVSTLELGDSALYLCASSFSGGLTSTDTQYFGPGTRLTVL.

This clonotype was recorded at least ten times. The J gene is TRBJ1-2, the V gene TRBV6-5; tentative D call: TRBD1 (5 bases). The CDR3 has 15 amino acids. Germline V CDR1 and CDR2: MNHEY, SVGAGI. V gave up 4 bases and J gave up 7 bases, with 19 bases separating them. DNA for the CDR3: TGTGCCAGCAGTTCGTCGGGGGGAAAGGCTCTTGGCTACACCTTC. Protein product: CASSSSGGKALGYTF.

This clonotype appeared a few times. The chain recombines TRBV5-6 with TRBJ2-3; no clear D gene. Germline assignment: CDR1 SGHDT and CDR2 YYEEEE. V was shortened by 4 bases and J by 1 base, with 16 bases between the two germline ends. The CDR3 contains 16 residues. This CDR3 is CASSQWASGGTDTQYF. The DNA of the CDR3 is TGTGCCAGCAGCCAATGGGCCAGTGGAGGCACAGATACGCAGTATTTT.